The T cell receptor (beta chain) under discussion was sequenced for a study of shared T cell receptors in the human thymus. V was trimmed by 0 bases and J by 7 bases, leaving 7 bases between them. CDR1 is MNHNY, CDR2 SVGAGI, per germline (reference sequence). There are 13 residues in the CDR3. Data came from immunoSEQ multiplex PCR; TCRdb stores just in-frame clones and leaves some out. The sample carries about 660,000 clones, about 87% recorded once. These data also featured in a second study, about human thymus T cells. That investigation notes: Healthy Finnish infants undergoing corrective surgery for congenital heart defects were the donors. The thymus was resected at corrective cardiac surgery. Biased V and J segment usage appeared in thymus and peripheral blood. Related studies found that unrelated individuals share highly overlapping thymic repertoires.

This TCR was recovered from a boy in the first two years of life with a congenital heart defect. The sample taken for sequencing was thymocytes. V usage is TRBV6-6 and J usage is TRBJ2-1, with D possibly TRBD2 on 6 matching bases. The CDR3, as DNA: TGTGCCAGCAGTTACTCGCGGGAAAATGAGCAGTTCTTC. Residues: CASSYSRENEQFF.